This T cell receptor beta chain was profiled in a study of blood T cell repertoires in COVID-19. Study-level information: Donors in the United States, Italy and Spain gave samples during acute or convalescent COVID-19. From T cells, B-cell-depleted T cells, or PBMCs came the material, which was cDNA or gDNA.

The CDR3 is 18 residues long. The J segment lost 0 bases and the V segment lost 3 bases, leaving 9 bases of the junction unmatched. Germline-derived CDR1 and CDR2 are LNHDA and SQIVND (reference sequence). How the authors handled the data: Estimated nucleated cell counts came from reference gene primer amplification. Sequencing used immunoSEQ multiplex PCR; TCRdb keeps in-frame clones, though not all of them. V and J calls and clone size are as listed in that table; D and trimming were resolved from the DNA. The sample lists 75,000 to 90,000 clones; about 82% were seen once. Input material: peripheral blood. This sequence was found in a man older than 75 with active or convalescent COVID-19. The V and J genes are TRBV19 and TRBJ2-3, with TRBD2 identical over 10 bases. CDR3: CASSIGVSGGTSTDTQYF. In DNA, the CDR3 is TGTGCCAGTAGTATTGGGGTTAGCGGGGGGACTAGCACAGATACGCAGTATTTT.